The rows below give T cell receptor beta chains drawn from one sample of a study of blood T cell repertoires in COVID-19. The repertoire was sequenced with immunoSEQ multiplex PCR; TCRdb's copy has only in-frame clones and lacks some. This sample has some 450,000 clones, with approximately 90% found just once. Sequencing was carried out using peripheral blood. The receptors derive from a man younger than 30 with COVID-19, enrolled during active disease. Both conserved end residues are trimmed from each CDR3.

>TRBJ2-1|TRBV6-5
ASSSGQGIDEQF
>TRBJ1-2|TRBV5-8
ASRSDWNYGYT
>TRBJ2-2|TRBV7-9
ASSEGLAGVSGELF
>TRBJ1-2|TRBV6-5
ASKAGQALGYT
>TRBJ2-1|TRBV7-3
ASSLSSQPGYNEQF
>TRBJ1-6|TRBV15
ATSDQRDRWTLDSPLH
>TRBJ2-7|TRBV5-1
ASSFPLDSSTEQY
>TRBJ2-3|TRBV19
ASSIQGEDTQY
>TRBJ2-1|TRBV7-2
ASSRGTPSYNEQF
>TRBJ2-1|TRBV7-2
ASSLGLVADDEQF
>TRBJ2-2|TRBV20-1
SASLGRRELF
>TRBJ2-7|TRBV5-4
ASSIRTGNYEQY
>TRBJ2-5|TRBV6-5
ASSHRGQPQETQY
>TRBJ2-5|TRBV25-1
ASSEYRGQETQY
>TRBJ2-4|TRBV3-1/TRBV3-2
ASSQDARGSVKNIQY
>TRBJ1-2|TRBV12-3/TRBV12-4
ASRPGEAYGYT
>TRBJ2-7|TRBV19
ASSMTSGGYEQY
>TRBJ1-4|TRBV19
ASSPRDTATNEKLF
>TRBJ2-7|TRBV5-1
ASSLDGSGSYEQY
>TRBJ2-5|TRBV24-1
ATSRGGVLETQY
>TRBJ1-2|TRBV7-9
ASSSGHNYGYT
>TRBJ1-3|TRBV6-5
ASSYDRSGNTIY
>TRBJ2-6|TRBV15
ATSDAGTGRTGANVLT
>TRBJ2-3|TRBV6-4
ASLISDTQY
>TRBJ2-6|TRBV5-4
ASSLQGTGANVLT
>TRBJ2-7|TRBV7-6
ASSSLAGVGYEQY
>TRBJ1-2|TRBV3-1/TRBV3-2
ASSQFSQPKYYGYT
>TRBJ1-1|TRBV12-3/TRBV12-4
ASTLRRNTEAF
>TRBJ1-1|TRBV7-9
ASSSGTGVDEAF
>TRBJ2-5|TRBV18
ASSPRGTGTGAQY
>TRBJ1-1|TRBV7-9
ASSSREGVRTEAF
>TRBJ2-1|TRBV2
ASSDGLAGGNEQF
>TRBJ2-1|TRBV27
ASSRLAGFGASYNEQF
>TRBJ1-1|TRBV12-5
ASGFLDSTEAF
>TRBJ2-5|TRBV3-1/TRBV3-2
ASSHSRRGGRTRKQETQY
>TRBJ2-5|TRBV2
ASRAGQIQETQY
>TRBJ1-5|TRBV2
ASNGQGAHQPQH
>TRBJ2-1|TRBV24-1
ATSDRDSYNEQF
>TRBJ2-3|TRBV11-3
ASSLWGADTQY
>TRBJ1-3|TRBV25-1
ASSPSGQSSGNTIY
>TRBJ1-3|TRBV3-1/TRBV3-2
ASSQGWSSGNTIY
>TRBJ1-6|TRBV6-5
ASSYNRGDSPLH
>TRBJ2-1|TRBV5-1
ASSLDTLAGAPYNEQF
>TRBJ2-1|TRBV5-1
ASSLSTGQEQF
>TRBJ2-1|TRBV2
ASRDRGNEQF
>TRBJ2-1|TRBV19
ASSRGGRSSYNEQF